This T cell receptor (beta chain) was obtained from a study of identical twins. Each CDR3 protein gets one entry after TCRdb re-called the 5' RACE reads with MiXCR. The table records around 490,000 distinct CDR3 sequences, roughly 15% of them present only once. Study results and caveats: The analysis was cross-sectional rather than longitudinal within donors.

Deletions cut 4 bases from V and 0 bases from J, with 7 bases between. Germline V gene lookup returns CDR1 SGHRS and CDR2 YFSETQ. The CDR3 is made up of 13 amino acids. This clonotype appeared many times. The antigen is undetermined. The same data also contributed to another study, on yellow fever vaccine responses in identical twins.

The J gene is TRBJ1-1, the V gene TRBV5-1, with unresolved D. This receptor was obtained from a woman aged 18-29 years in good health. Sequencing used CD4+ T cells sorted from blood. CDR3 sequence (DNA): TGCGCCAGCAGCCCCGACCTGAACACTGAAGCTTTCTTT. This codes for CASSPDLNTEAFF.